Presented here are 30 T cell receptor beta chains from one specimen sequenced in a study of liver allograft versus peripheral blood T cells. Across the study: Recipients' peripheral blood T cell receptor repertoires were compared with those in transplanted livers.

TCRdb re-called the reads through MiXCR, storing one row per CDR3 protein. The data hold about 12,000 distinct CDR3 sequences, with around 30% observed a single time. The receptors here all came from a human patient who had a liver transplant. Part of the T cell pool may stem from the graft donor.

The chain has TRBV11-2 and TRBJ2-7, with D possibly being TRBD1 (5 bases). CDR1 and CDR2 from the germline V gene are SGHAT and FQNNGV. This CDR3 contains 13 residues. Trimming took off 2 bases at V and 2 bases at J, with 7 bases between the two ends. CDR3 sequence (DNA): TGTGCCAGCAGCTTAACAGGTCCCTACGAGCAGTACTTC. This encodes CASSLTGPYEQYF.

This clonotype was recorded at least ten times. This chain uses TRBV6-2 or TRBV6-3 with TRBJ2-1; TRBD2 aligns across 9 bases. The germline CDR1 and CDR2 sequences are MNHEY and SVGEGT. With V trimmed by 0 bases and J by 8 bases, 14 bases remained unmatched. This CDR3 region has 18 residues. The CDR3 DNA reads TGTGCCAGCAGTTACTCGAGATCAGCGGGAGGTAGGGCGGATGAGCAGTTCTTC. Translated, it gives CASSYSRSAGGRADEQFF.

This clonotype was picked up many times. The V call is TRBV6-5, the J call TRBJ2-1; 11 bases align to TRBD2. With V trimmed by 5 bases and J by 9 bases, 27 bases remained unmatched. CDR3 size: 21 residues. CDR1 is MNHEY and CDR2 is SVGAGI in the germline V gene. The CDR3 is CASSPYQGGLPGGSGRGEQFF. The DNA of the CDR3 is TGTGCCAGCAGTCCATACCAGGGCGGCCTGCCTGGGGGTAGCGGGAGGGGTGAGCAGTTCTTC.

The table lists this clonotype with a few counts. This chain connects TRBV5-4 to TRBJ1-1; tentatively, D is TRBD1 (5 bases). Germline V gene lookup returns CDR1 SGHNT and CDR2 YYREEE (reference sequence). V dropped 2 bases and J dropped 6 bases, with 23 bases sitting between them. This CDR3 is built from 17 residues. The CDR3: CASSLGTPGEGFAEAFF. For the CDR3, the DNA is TGTGCCAGCAGCTTAGGGACTCCCGGTGAAGGCTTCGCTGAAGCTTTCTTT.

The chain links TRBV6-5 to TRBJ2-1; possibly TRBD2 for D (5 bases). The V end was cut by 6 bases, the J end by 0 bases, with 9 bases between. The CDR3 covers 14 residues. The germline CDR1 and CDR2 sequences are MNHEY and SVGAGI. CDR3 region: CASSRTSSYNEQFF. The CDR3 DNA reads as TGTGCCAGCAGCCGGACTTCCTCCTACAATGAGCAGTTCTTC.

For the CDR3, the DNA is TGTGCCAGCAGTTACTCGAAGGCCAGGCTTTGGGATTCACCCCTCCACTTT. It yields the protein CASSYSKARLWDSPLHF. This chain connects TRBV6-5 to TRBJ1-6, with D unclear. The germline gives CDR1 MNHEY, CDR2 SVGAGI. V lost 0 bases, J lost 8 bases, and 17 bases lay in between. The CDR3 runs to 17 residues.

Sample share makes this clonotype medium-sized. V usage is TRBV19 and J usage is TRBJ2-7; 7 bases are a match to TRBD1. The J segment lost 3 bases and the V segment lost 4 bases, leaving 12 bases of the junction unmatched. Germline-derived CDR1 and CDR2 are LNHDA and SQIVND (reference sequence). The CDR3 extends over 16 amino acids. The CDR3 DNA reads as TGTGCCAGTAGTACCCGACAGGGTGGGGATTTCTACGAGCAGTACTTC. This encodes CASSTRQGGDFYEQYF.

By share of the sample, this clonotype is medium-sized. The chain is built from TRBV28 and TRBJ1-4; TRBD1 agrees at 7 bases. After removal of 6 bases from V and 8 bases from J, the junction contained 12 bases not matched to a gene. This CDR3 has 15 amino acids. Germline V lookup: CDR1 MDHEN, CDR2 SYDVKM. The DNA for the CDR3 is TGTGCCAGCAGCCCAAGGAGAGGGGGCTACGAAAAACTGTTTTTT. This encodes CASSPRRGGYEKLFF.

Many counts were recorded for this clonotype. CDR3 amino acids: CAWSLAADYGYTF. The CDR3 nucleotides are TGTGCCTGGAGCTTGGCGGCAGACTATGGCTACACCTTC. V and J are TRBV30 and TRBJ1-2; unclear D gene. The CDR3 is 13 amino acids. V lost 3 bases and J lost 3, with 11 bases in between. Germline CDR1 is GTSNPN and CDR2 is SVGIG (reference sequence).

This clonotype is termed medium-sized. This chain links TRBV6-1 with TRBJ1-2; no clear D. Trimming removed 0 bases from V and 2 bases from J, with 7 bases in between. The V gene's germline CDR1 is MNHNS and CDR2 SASEGT. The length of the CDR3 is 14 residues. The CDR3, as DNA: TGTGCCAGCAGTGAAGCGCGGCAGAACTATGGCTACACCTTC. Its protein product is CASSEARQNYGYTF.

V is TRBV20-1 and J is TRBJ1-5, with 7 bases aligning to TRBD1. CDR3 length: 16 residues. V lost 0 bases and J lost 2; bases outside the gene matches: 7. Germline lookup yields CDR1 DFQATT and CDR2 SNEGSKA (reference sequence). The CDR3 DNA reads as TGCAGTGCTAGAGATCAGGGGGGGTCGGGCAATCAGCCCCAGCATTTT. It codes for CSARDQGGSGNQPQHF.

The sample holds a few counts of this clonotype. The chain couples TRBV5-4 to TRBJ1-5; a weak D match, TRBD1 (5 bases). Trimming stripped 2 bases from V and 5 bases from J, with 14 bases between. The CDR3 totals 15 residues. Per germline, CDR1 SGHNT and CDR2 YYREEE (reference sequence). DNA of the CDR3: TGTGCCAGCAGCTTCGGGACGTCTTGGGATCAGCCCCAGCATTTT. Protein sequence: CASSFGTSWDQPQHF.

This clonotype is labeled medium-sized. The chain employs TRBV10-3 and TRBJ1-1; unclear D gene. CDR3 length: 15 amino acids. CDR1 is ENHRY and CDR2 is SYGVKD in the germline V gene. The ends were cut back, 2 bases at V and 0 bases at J, with 10 bases in the middle. Here the CDR3 DNA reads TGTGCCATCAGTGAGCAAGGACTCTTGAACACTGAAGCTTTCTTT. Translating gives CAISEQGLLNTEAFF.

The chain carries TRBV7-9 and TRBJ1-1; TRBD1 might be the D (6 bases). The germline V gene has CDR1 SEHNR and CDR2 FQNEAQ (reference sequence). This CDR3 comprises 13 residues. V was shortened by 4 bases and J by 6 bases, with 12 bases between the two germline ends. CDR3 in amino acids: CASSWEGGAEAFF. CDR3 sequence (DNA): TGTGCCAGCAGCTGGGAAGGGGGGGCTGAAGCTTTCTTT.

This clonotype is categorized as medium-sized. The chain carries TRBV18 and TRBJ1-1, with 7 bases identical to TRBD1. Germline loops: CDR1 KGHSH, CDR2 LQKENI. The CDR3 extends over 15 amino acids. The junction had 5 bases not matched to a gene; V was cut back by 3 bases and J by 1 base. The CDR3 sequence is CASSPAGGENTEAFF. Written as DNA, the CDR3 is TGTGCCAGCTCACCCGCAGGGGGAGAGAACACTGAAGCTTTCTTT.

The rearrangement links TRBV29-1 to TRBJ1-1; a weak D match, TRBD1 (6 bases). With 7 bases removed from V and 2 bases from J, the gap between germline ends came to 14 bases. Germline CDR1 and CDR2: SQVTM and ANQGSEA. The CDR3 extends over 13 amino acids. The CDR3 loop is CSAFTGINTEAFF. The CDR3 nucleotides are TGCAGCGCCTTCACAGGGATAAACACTGAAGCTTTCTTT.

This chain links TRBV12-3 or TRBV12-4 with TRBJ1-2, with D perhaps TRBD1 (5 bases). The V end lost 6 bases, the J end lost 4 bases, and 12 bases lay between the germline ends. The CDR3 runs 13 residues. The CDR3 sequence is CASSAGPGYGYTF. CDR3 nucleotides: TGTGCCAGCAGCGCGGGACCAGGCTATGGCTACACCTTC.

This chain links TRBV5-5 with TRBJ2-2; D gene unclear. This CDR3 is built from 15 residues. The germline V gene encodes CDR1 SGHKS and CDR2 YYEKEE (reference sequence). Between the trimmed V and J ends, which lost 4 bases and 3 bases, there was a span of 13 bases. The CDR3 bases are TGTGCCAGCAGCGCCCCGGGTGCCGACACCGGGGAGCTGTTTTTT. It translates to CASSAPGADTGELFF.

By share, this clonotype counts as medium-sized. The chain combines TRBV18 with TRBJ2-1; D perhaps matches TRBD2 (6 bases). The CDR3 is 16 residues long. Germline assignment: CDR1 KGHSH and CDR2 LQKENI. V lost 6 bases and J lost 6, with 21 bases in between. The CDR3 region is CASSQLGGTHGNEQFF. CDR3 DNA sequence: TGTGCCAGCTCGCAACTCGGCGGGACCCACGGCAATGAGCAGTTCTTC.

A note on this clonotype: This may arise from a read error, as a much more abundant clone is one base away. The V call is TRBV11-1, the J call TRBJ1-1, with D possibly TRBD1 on 5 matching bases. The CDR3 extends over 14 amino acids. CDR1 and CDR2 (germline): SGHAT, FQDESV (reference sequence). In DNA form, the CDR3 reads TGTGCCAGCAGCCCTTCGGAGGGGAACACTGAATCTTTCTTT. Translation: CASSPSEGNTESFF.

This chain uses TRBV19 with TRBJ1-2; 7 bases line up with TRBD1. CDR1 is LNHDA, CDR2 SQIVND, per germline (reference sequence). V dropped 1 base and J dropped 6; count of bases not matched to a gene: 11. The CDR3 consists of 16 residues. The CDR3 protein is CASSIAPDRVRDGYTF. In DNA form, the CDR3 reads TGTGCCAGTAGTATAGCCCCTGACAGGGTTCGAGATGGCTACACCTTC.

The gene calls are TRBV14 and TRBJ2-3; D possibly uses TRBD1 or TRBD2 (5 bases each). CDR1 is SGHDN, CDR2 FVKESK, per germline. V lost 3 bases and J 5 bases, leaving 15 bases between the germline ends. The CDR3 covers 15 residues. The CDR3: CASSQLGAREDTQYF. Written as DNA, the CDR3 is TGTGCCAGCAGCCAGCTCGGGGCTCGTGAAGATACGCAGTATTTT. The variable domain in full, completed from reference TRBV14 and TRBJ2-3, reads EAGVTQFPSHSVIEKGQTVTLRCDPISGHDNLYWYRRVMGKEIKFLLHFVKESKQDESGMPNNRFLAERTGGTYSTLKVQPAELEDSGVYFCASSQLGAREDTQYFGPGTRLTVL.

This chain links TRBV28 with TRBJ1-3; no firm D call. CDR3 size: 14 residues. Deletions cut 1 base from V and 2 bases from J, with 6 bases between. Looked up from germline, CDR1 is MDHEN and CDR2 is SYDVKM. The CDR3 nucleotides are TGTGCCAGCAGTTTATTCCGTACTGGAAACACCATATATTTT. This translates into CASSLFRTGNTIYF.

The gene calls are TRBV28 and TRBJ2-1; 9 positions agree with TRBD2. The CDR3 is 16 amino acids. The germline CDR1 and CDR2 sequences are MDHEN and SYDVKM. With 5 bases clipped from V and 7 bases from J, the junction kept 12 bases outside the gene matches. The CDR3 here is CASSTIGSGRGNEQFF. The CDR3 nucleotides read TGTGCCAGCAGTACGATCGGTAGCGGGAGAGGGAATGAGCAGTTCTTC.

This clonotype came up many times. This sequence joins TRBV30 and TRBJ1-2; D is undetermined. The CDR3 spans 10 residues. V shed 7 bases and J shed 5 bases, with 8 bases lying between them. The germline gives CDR1 GTSNPN, CDR2 SVGIG (reference sequence). CDR3 amino acids: CASLNYGYTF. The CDR3, as DNA: TGTGCCTCGCTCAATTATGGCTACACCTTC.

Judged by abundance, this clonotype is medium-sized. The CDR3 protein is CASSVGQGYAEAFF. The CDR3 DNA is TGTGCCAGTAGTGTGGGACAGGGTTACGCTGAAGCTTTCTTT. V and J are TRBV19 and TRBJ1-1; 9 bases map to TRBD1. The CDR3 loop spans 14 amino acids. V was pared by 5 bases and J by 6 bases, with 7 bases of the junction left unmatched. Looked up from germline, CDR1 is LNHDA and CDR2 is SQIVND (reference sequence).

The rearrangement joins TRBV6-6 to TRBJ1-2; TRBD1 matches 7 bases. Germline V lookup: CDR1 MNHNY, CDR2 SVGAGI (reference sequence). The CDR3 has 16 residues. V lost 5 bases and J lost 6; bases outside the gene matches: 15. The CDR3 region has the DNA TGTGCCAGCAGTCCTCGGACAGGAGTATTTATTGATGGCTACACCTTC. This translates into CASSPRTGVFIDGYTF.

Relative to its sample, this clonotype is medium-sized. V usage is TRBV6-1 and J usage is TRBJ2-3; 14 bases align to TRBD2. The CDR3 has 17 amino acids. V was clipped by 2 bases and J by 0 bases; unmatched bases: 1. CDR1 and CDR2 (germline): MNHNS, SASEGT. The CDR3 loop reads CASSERTSGRSTDTQYF. The CDR3 DNA reads as TGTGCCAGCAGTGAAAGGACTAGCGGGAGGAGCACAGATACGCAGTATTTT.

This clonotype was counted ten times or more. The V and J genes are TRBV28 and TRBJ1-2; 7 bases match TRBD1. CDR1 is MDHEN and CDR2 is SYDVKM in the germline V gene. V trimming: 4 bases; J trimming: 4 bases; junction bases outside the gene matches: 9. This CDR3 region has 15 residues. The CDR3 loop is CASSSPTGRSYGYTF. Written as DNA, the CDR3 is TGTGCCAGCAGTTCCCCGACAGGGAGGTCCTATGGCTACACCTTC.

This clonotype is medium-sized within its sample. The rearrangement links TRBV6-1 to TRBJ1-1, with 12 bases fitting TRBD1. Germline values: CDR1 MNHNS, CDR2 SASEGT. The CDR3 contains 17 residues. V was clipped by 6 bases and J by 2 bases; unmatched bases: 10. Written as DNA, the CDR3 is TGTGCCAGCAGAGTAGCCGGGACAGGGGGCCAAAACACTGAAGCTTTCTTT. Its protein product is CASRVAGTGGQNTEAFF.